This TCR beta chain appears in the sequencing data of a study of tumor-infiltrating lymphocytes in primary liver carcinoma. At the level of the study: Each of the growths was stage T1-T3 N0M0, extending about 4.2 to 11 cm across. Samples yielded about 3.65 to 8 million productive TCRbeta reads, similar across tissue types. Study-wide findings and caveats: Blood trailed tumors significantly in top-250-clone fraction (p = 0.039). Relative to tumor region pairs, the tumor-adjacent and tumor-blood pairs showed overlap that was lower.

Regarding this clonotype: What it recognizes is unknown. Its ends do not fully match the called genes, so a read error is possible.

Total RNA amounting to 500 ng was the source from which TCR beta cDNA was made with a constant-region primer. Libraries covering TCR beta were generated through three nested multiplex PCR rounds (using a slightly modified ARM-PCR). The first two PCR rounds used TRBV1-TRBV30 forward primers with a C-beta reverse primer, approximately 11 cycles each. TCRdb recomputed calls from the multiplex PCR reads with MiXCR, one row per CDR3 protein. The sample has 85,000 to 100,000 distinct CDR3 sequences, less than 70% seen once. For each extraction, RNA and DNA were obtained together from about 21-30 mg of unsorted bulk tissue. Germline lookup yields CDR1 MDHEN and CDR2 SYDVKM. CDR3 length equals 17 residues.

The V gene is TRBV28, the J gene TRBJ2-2; D possibly uses TRBD1 or TRBD2 (5 bases each). The sample consisted of tumor-adjacent normal liver tissue. The clonotype originates from a man aged 35 to 55 with primary liver carcinoma and hepatitis B virus infection. Here the CDR3 DNA reads TGTGCCAGCACCGTGTATGGTGTGGGTCTTGGGACCGGCGAGCTGTTTTTT. Translated: CASTVYGVGLGTGELFF.